This TCR beta chain derives from a study of blood T cell repertoires in COVID-19. Study summary: Collection of acute and convalescent COVID-19 samples took place in the United States, Italy and Spain. In each case, the material was cDNA or gDNA derived from T cells, B-cell-depleted T cells, or PBMCs.

J gave up 5 bases and V 4 bases, and 2 bases lay outside the gene matches. This CDR3 has 13 amino acids. Germline-derived CDR1 and CDR2 are SGHNT and YYREEE (reference sequence). In the original processing: From reference gene primer amplification, estimates of nucleated cell counts were derived. The repertoire was sequenced with immunoSEQ multiplex PCR; TCRdb's copy has only in-frame clones and lacks some. V, J and clone size reflect that table, while D and trimming were determined from the DNA. The sample contains over 90,000 clones, almost 85% of which appear only once. The TCR comes from a man aged 45-65 years with active or convalescent COVID-19. Sequencing was carried out using peripheral blood. The V call is TRBV5-4, the J call TRBJ2-5, with 10 bases fitting TRBD1. The CDR3 DNA reads as TGTGCCAGCAGCGCGACAGGGGGCGAGACCCAGTACTTC. As protein: CASSATGGETQYF.